A selection of T cell receptor beta chains follows, all from one sample in a study of blood T cell repertoires in COVID-19. The method was immunoSEQ multiplex PCR; TCRdb's version includes in-frame clones alone and lacks a portion of them. In the table there are fewer than 350,000 clones, roughly 90% of which are singletons. The sample was peripheral blood. The receptors were sampled from a woman aged 25 to 39 with COVID-19, enrolled during active disease. CDR3s include the opening cysteine and the closing phenylalanine or tryptophan. D genes are given only for firm matches. Expanded clones are given a class, and other clones once, few, many or no size at all.

>NA|TRBV28|TRBJ1-2|NA
TGTGCCAGCAGTTTTGAGGATATTAACTATGGCTACACCTTC
CASSFEDINYGYTF
>NA|TRBV19|TRBJ1-5|TRBD1
TGTGCCAGTGGGACAGGGGTGGATCAGCCCCAGCATTTT
CASGTGVDQPQHF
>NA|TRBV4-2|TRBJ1-5|NA
TGTGCCAGCAGCCAAGACCCAGGGGTTGGGAATCAGCCCCAGCATTTT
CASSQDPGVGNQPQHF
>NA|TRBV3-1/TRBV3-2|TRBJ1-2|NA
TGTGCCAGCAGCCGTTCGACACCCTTCTATGGCTACACCTTC
CASSRSTPFYGYTF
>NA|TRBV5-5|TRBJ2-7|NA
TGTGCCAGCAGCCGCACAGAATCCTCCTACGAGCAGTACTTC
CASSRTESSYEQYF
>few|TRBV11-2|TRBJ1-2|NA
TGTGCCAGCAGCTTACGGGGATCGGGTGGCTACACCTTC
CASSLRGSGGYTF
>once|TRBV10-2|TRBJ2-3|TRBD2
TGCGCCAGCAGTGATTTAGCAGCGGGGGCCGGGTTTGCGCAGTATTTT
CASSDLAAGAGFAQYF
>NA|TRBV4-2|TRBJ2-7|TRBD1
TGTGCCAGCAGCCAGGTTCCGGGACAGGGGAAATACTACGAGCAGTACTTC
CASSQVPGQGKYYEQYF
>NA|TRBV4-1|TRBJ2-7|NA
TGCGCCAGCAGCCCATCCACAGTTCTCTACGAGCAGTACTTC
CASSPSTVLYEQYF
>NA|TRBV2|TRBJ2-7|NA
TGTGCCAGCAGTATGGATTCGGGGTACGAGCAGTACTTC
CASSMDSGYEQYF
>NA|TRBV2|TRBJ2-3|NA
TGTGCCAGCAGTGACCCCCATCGCGGTTCCGCAGATACGCAGTATTTT
CASSDPHRGSADTQYF
>NA|TRBV3-1/TRBV3-2|TRBJ2-1|TRBD2
TGTGCCAGCAGCCAAGCCCCCGGAGCTAGCGGGGCCAGCCACAATGAGCAGTTCTTC
CASSQAPGASGASHNEQFF
>NA|TRBV6-5|TRBJ1-1|TRBD1
TGTGCCAGCAGCCCAGACAGGGCCGACACTGAAGCTTTCTTT
CASSPDRADTEAFF
>few|TRBV10-2|TRBJ1-1|NA
TGCGCCAGCAGGGCGGGGTCTGAAGCTTTCTTT
CASRAGSEAFF
>once|TRBV3-1/TRBV3-2|TRBJ1-5|NA
TGTGCCAGCAGCCAAGGGCAGGGTTATCAGCCCCAGCATTTT
CASSQGQGYQPQHF
>NA|TRBV19|TRBJ2-7|NA
TGTGCCAGTAGTATAGCAGGGAGGATCTCCTACGAGCAGTACTTC
CASSIAGRISYEQYF
>NA|TRBV28|TRBJ1-3|NA
TGTGCCAGCAGTTTCCCCGGGGGAAGGCCGGACCCAGACACCATATATTTT
CASSFPGGRPDPDTIYF
>NA|TRBV5-1|TRBJ1-2|TRBD1
TGCGCCAGCAGCTTGGGGGTGACAGGGTCGGGCTACACCTTC
CASSLGVTGSGYTF
>once|TRBV18|TRBJ2-1|NA
TGTGCCAGCTCACCACCGAGTCGACAGGCGCCGTTCTTC
CASSPPSRQAPFF
>NA|TRBV6-5|TRBJ2-5|TRBD2
TGTGCCAGCAGTTACTTCGAGGAGCGGGAACAAGAGACCCAGTACTTC
CASSYFEEREQETQYF
>NA|TRBV18|TRBJ1-1|NA
TGTGCCAGCTCACCATCGACAGGACTGAACACTGAAGCTTTCTTT
CASSPSTGLNTEAFF
>NA|TRBV6-5|TRBJ2-2|NA
TGTGCCAGCAGCCGAGGACAGATGAACACCGGGGAGCTGTTTTTT
CASSRGQMNTGELFF
>many|TRBV5-1|TRBJ1-2|TRBD1
TGCGCCAGCAGCTGGACCGGACAGGTGGGGAACTATGGCTACACCTTC
CASSWTGQVGNYGYTF
>NA|TRBV28|TRBJ1-2|NA
TGTGCCAGCAGTTTTACAGGGTCTGGAACCTTC
CASSFTGSGTF
>NA|TRBV18|TRBJ2-2|NA
TGTGCCAGCTCACCTCCCACTTCACCCGGGGAGCTGTTTTTT
CASSPPTSPGELFF
>NA|TRBV11-3|TRBJ2-1|NA
TGTGCCAGCAGCTTAGCCCCCGTAACTTACAATGAGCAGTTCTTC
CASSLAPVTYNEQFF
>NA|TRBV18|TRBJ1-5|NA
TGTGCCAGCTCTCATCGGGGGAGCCTTTGGCCCCAGCATTTT
CASSHRGSLWPQHF
>NA|TRBV14|TRBJ1-2|NA
TGTGCCAGCACCAAGGGCAGGGCTAACTATGGCTACACCTTC
CASTKGRANYGYTF
>once|TRBV5-8|TRBJ2-5|NA
TGTGCCAGCAGCTTGGTGGCAGGGCCTATAGACCAGTACTTC
CASSLVAGPIDQYF
>NA|TRBV30|TRBJ1-6|TRBD1
TGTGCCTGGAGTTTAGGACAGGGCGCTTCACCCCTCCACTTT
CAWSLGQGASPLHF
>NA|TRBV28|TRBJ1-2|NA
TGTGCCAGCAGTACTAGGGTTTATGGCTACACCTTC
CASSTRVYGYTF
>NA|TRBV4-1|TRBJ2-1|TRBD2
TGCGCCAGCAGCCGATACCCCCTAGCGGGGGGGGGTAGTGAGCAGTTCTTC
CASSRYPLAGGGSEQFF
>NA|TRBV5-1|TRBJ2-5|NA
TGCGCCAGCAGCCTAAAGGGGTGGGGAATAGAGACCCAGTACTTC
CASSLKGWGIETQYF
>NA|TRBV9|TRBJ1-4|NA
TGTGCCAGCAGCTCCCGGGGGGCCGGTGAAAAACTGTTTTTT
CASSSRGAGEKLFF
>few|TRBV10-1|TRBJ2-2|TRBD2
TGCGCCAGCAGTCGGACTAGCGAAACCGGGGAGCTGTTTTTT
CASSRTSETGELFF
>NA|TRBV7-2|TRBJ1-6|NA
TGTGCCAGCAGCTTATACTATTCACCCCTCCACTTT
CASSLYYSPLHF
>NA|TRBV2|TRBJ2-1|TRBD2
TGTGCCAGCACCCCCGATAGACTAGCGGGGACGAACAATGAGCAGTTCTTC
CASTPDRLAGTNNEQFF
>NA|TRBV4-1|TRBJ1-6|NA
TGCGCCAGCAGCCCAACCACAGGGAGCTCCTATAATTCACCCCTCCACTTT
CASSPTTGSSYNSPLHF
>NA|TRBV7-6|TRBJ1-2|NA
TGTGCCAGCAGTCCTCTAGGGGGGGCGCCTGGCTACACCTTC
CASSPLGGAPGYTF
>NA|TRBV27|TRBJ1-1|NA
TGTGCCAGCAGTTCGGGACAATTACCGAACACTGAAGCTTTCTTT
CASSSGQLPNTEAFF
>NA|TRBV11-2|TRBJ1-2|TRBD1
TGTGCCAGCAGCGCCGGGACAGGGGCTCACTATGGCTACACCTTC
CASSAGTGAHYGYTF
>NA|TRBV2|TRBJ1-6|TRBD1
TGTGCCAGCAGTGGGGGGACAGGATCCTATAATTCACCCCTCCACTTT
CASSGGTGSYNSPLHF
>NA|TRBV11-2|TRBJ1-5|NA
TGTGCCAGCAGCGAAACCGGGTGGATCAATCAGCCCCAGCATTTT
CASSETGWINQPQHF
>NA|TRBV27|TRBJ2-4|TRBD1
TGTGCCAGCAGTTTGGGAGCCGGGACAGGGCCCAAAAACATTCAGTACTTC
CASSLGAGTGPKNIQYF